The text below deals with one TCR beta chain. Its specificity is not known. Clones were read by immunoSEQ multiplex PCR, and TCRdb kept only the in-frame ones, dropping some. The data hold 160,000 or so clones, with roughly nine tenths observed a single time. These data originate in a study of T cell responses to AZD1222 COVID-19 vaccine. Germline CDR1 and CDR2: SGHKS and YYEKEE (reference sequence). Losses at the gene ends were 4 bases for V and 0 bases for J; bases not matched to a gene: 10. The CDR3 has 17 amino acids. Overall study findings and caveats: Unmutated variant regions are reportedly the target of nearly half of TCRs that are spike-specific.

The source of this sequence is an adult in good health. This rearrangement joins TRBV5-5 to TRBJ1-5; 7 nucleotides agree with TRBD1. The material sequenced was peripheral blood, taken on day 0 of AZD1222 vaccination. The CDR3 coding sequence is TGTGCCAGCAGCCATGGGGCGGGACAGTATAGCAATCAGCCCCAGCATTTT. Its translation is CASSHGAGQYSNQPQHF.